This TCR beta chain was found in a study of neurological immune-mediated disorders. The CDR3 covers 13 residues. Germline CDR1 is SNHLY and CDR2 is FYNNEI. The V end was cut by 3 bases, the J end by 15 bases, with 17 bases between. MiXCR, run by TCRdb on the 5' RACE reads, gives a single entry per CDR3 protein. The table has tens of thousands of distinct CDR3 sequences, approximately 3.8% seen once. This clonotype has more than one count but fewer than ten. The antigen is undetermined. Overall study findings and caveats: A possible signature appeared as one related-CDR3 cluster, in which phylogenetic grouping placed the repertoires of 18 of 34 multiple sclerosis patients.

The specimen sequenced was PBMCs. J is TRBJ1-4 and V is TRBV2; D gene unclear. The TCR sequence derives from a man younger than 40 with multiple sclerosis. CDR3: CASSEGKRVPLFF. The CDR3 DNA sequence: TGTGCCAGCAGTGAGGGGAAGCGGGTCCCGTTGTTTTTT.